This TCR beta chain was identified in a study of cytomegalovirus exposure and HLA in healthy donors (TCRdb year 2017). General notes on the study: An earlier analysis of some 620 of the donors reported 276 Gb of sequence data and around 110 million unique TCR beta sequences obtained from approximately 180 million T cells. Of the 300 to 450 genotyped donors, approximately 81% were placed in the genetic ancestry cluster associated with self-reported Caucasian donors. A later genetic analysis took genome-wide SNP genotypes for about three fifths of the roughly 670 donors and used that subset as a discovery cohort. Both class I and class II loci were covered by HLA typing, at four-digit resolution. Rather than drawing on any new phenotypic data, the later analysis identified candidate immune exposures from TCR beta sequences and the way those sequences occurred across donors. A later analysis re-analyzed previously published TCR beta repertoires from 650 to 800 donors and added high-resolution HLA genotyping to study TCR occurrence patterns. The number of donors typed differed by locus, with roughly 620-630 for A, B, C, DRB1 and DQB1, more than 500 for DQA1, under 610 for DPA1, and 450 to 480 for DPB1. Among about 360 genotyped donors of the cohort, an average of roughly 240,000 unique TCR beta nucleotide sequences were sequenced per donor, roughly 20% of them non-productive. Using immunosequencing, the study profiled T cell repertoires from some 670 subjects and related those repertoires to cytomegalovirus serostatus. Every discovery cohort repertoire had been produced on one sequencing platform. About 310 gigabases of sequencing data and roughly 90 million unique TCR sequences were included in an early release covering several hundred HLA-typed donors. Along with the approximately 700-subject first cohort, a separate validation cohort of roughly 110 different subjects was used. Alongside the repertoire data, information on donor age, sex, ethnicity and CMV serostatus was compiled. The study aimed to test whether signatures of past pathogen exposure could be identified by cataloging public T cell receptors. In an earlier analysis of 587 of the donors, high-throughput TCR beta sequencing was used to judge whether each TCR beta V gene segment behaved as functional or pseudogenic. A few DR-DQ haplotypes were treated as single units for association and clustering because of strong linkage in the cohort. To predict cytomegalovirus infection status, the study combined high-throughput TCR immunosequencing, statistical association of individual TCRs with disease status, and machine learning.

General study outcomes and caveats: In a later analysis, more than 15,000 TCR beta sequences were associated with specific HLA alleles at a false discovery rate of 0.05. A total of roughly 160 TCR beta chains were listed by the study as associated with cytomegalovirus. A further reported finding was that TCR beta sequences accurately predicted the HLA-A and HLA-B alleles for most subjects in the first cohort. A later analysis found that TCR association rates varied across HLA loci, with DRB1 alleles showing the most associated TCRs and HLA-C alleles the fewest. Linkage disequilibrium might explain the correlated functional status among segregating V segments, but an unknown experimental factor could not be ruled out. A later genetic analysis associated a missense DCLRE1C variant with V-gene and J-gene trimming of TCR beta chains, and an independent cohort replicated the association. A later analysis reported that several top co-occurrence clusters appeared linked to parvovirus B19, influenza, CMV and Epstein-Barr virus. HLA typing was unavailable for some donors at each locus, so association tests used only the typed subset. The authors suggested that the approach could potentially be generalized to other disease states and immunological phenotypes. Across donors, most TCR sequences were observed very rarely, whereas some public TCRs were present in many individuals. The cohort was sequenced for TCR beta chains only, and without alpha or paired-chain data the features that could be detected were limited. Immune exposure information for the cohort was limited to CMV serostatus. The presence/absence analyses assumed that sequencing depth was roughly uniform across donors, and that assumption may not be true. A group of highly shared sequence variants was considered likely to be a technical artifact of the sequencing pipeline. Because the 87-base-pair reads could not distinguish some IMGT-functional V segments, including TRBV6-2 and TRBV6-3, those segments were excluded. A later analysis found that HLA-associated TCR beta chains were more clonally expanded and had lower generation probabilities than equally common non-associated chains. When HLA alleles, especially DR and DQ, strongly co-occurred, attributing TCR associations to individual alleles was difficult. Roughly 17 rarely observed V segments, including chromosome 9 orphons, were excluded from the earlier analysis of a few hundred of the donors because counts were too low. In an earlier analysis of some 500 of the donors, most TCR beta V segments were observed in productive rearrangements about 90% or about 30% of the time, broadly matching IMGT annotations. The classifier was reported to diagnose cytomegalovirus status with high specificity and sensitivity in both the original cohort and the validation cohort. A few of the identified cytomegalovirus-associated TCR beta chains were confirmed in vitro to be specific for cytomegalovirus antigens. A later analysis found that most CMV-associated TCR beta chains appeared HLA-restricted, with HLA associations seemingly driven largely by CMV exposure. In a later genetic analysis, fewer N-insertions in productive TCRs were reported among donors in an Asian-associated ancestry cluster than the roughly 640-donor mean.

The cohort consisted of 650 to 850 healthy bone marrow donors. Cohort members were all nominally healthy when sampled, although unrecorded immune exposures were likely present. The donor tested CMV seronegative and was one of the 352 seronegative cohort members. A peripheral blood sample was collected from each donor, and TCR beta sequencing was performed on peripheral blood mononuclear cells. The Qiagen DNeasy Blood Extraction Kit was used to extract genomic DNA from the blood cell samples. To prepare the library, the immunoSEQ multiplex PCR assay was applied. For the multiplex PCR, a mixture combining 60 forward primers for TCR Vbeta segments and 13 reverse primers for TCR Jbeta segments was used. Amplification of the CDR3 region of rearranged TCR beta genes was performed with a multiplex PCR assay on genomic DNA. Amplified TCR beta libraries were sequenced as 87-base-pair reads on the Illumina HiSeq System. The paper's processing steps were these. Across the 700 or so repertoires, a later analysis counted tens of millions of unique TCR beta chains, around 10 million of which were shared by at least two donors. To remove PCR and sequencing errors, raw reads were error-corrected and collapsed into unique sequences using a nearest-neighbor algorithm that merged closely related sequences. CDR3 sequences were aligned to IMGT reference sequences to assign V, D and J gene segments. Each retained sequence needed at least a six-nucleotide match to both a V gene segment and a J gene segment. Rearrangements were classified as productive when the CDR3 lacked stop codons and remained in frame with V and J, and all other rearrangements were classified as non-productive. CDR3 was defined by IMGT convention, running from the second conserved V-encoded cysteine to the conserved J-encoded phenylalanine. Sequences without an unambiguous match to a single V gene segment were excluded from the earlier analysis of approximately 600 of the donors. In an earlier analysis of 450 to 700 of the donors, V segments were called functional above 56.7% productive rearrangements and were called segregating when the between-donor standard deviation exceeded 5%. A statistical classification framework was developed to diagnose cytomegalovirus status using the catalog of TCR beta chain sequences. V and J gene assignment, in a later analysis, came from comparing TCR nucleotide sequences with IMGT/GENE-DB human TR gene sequences. In a later analysis, CDR3 sequences and most-parsimonious VDJ recombination scenarios were assigned using the TCRdist pipeline. In a later analysis, each TCR beta chain was defined by its CDR3 amino acid sequence together with its V-gene family, and reads without a unique V-gene family were excluded. To address suspected cross-contamination and a sequencing artifact, a later analysis removed 592 highly shared, low-generation-probability nucleotide sequences. For each public chain, a later analysis derived a clonal expansion index from normalized ranks of inferred template counts within each repertoire. Generation probabilities in a later analysis came from a VDJ recombination model fitted to out-of-frame rearrangements, and those results were checked against IGoR. In a later analysis, TCR-TCR, TCR-HLA and TCR-CMV co-occurrence was scored with hypergeometric tests, and a repertoire-size bias correction was applied to TCR pairs. A later analysis estimated false discovery rates by permuting HLA or CMV assignments 20 times. A later analysis grouped co-occurring TCRs with DBSCAN, adding TCRdist sequence similarity when clustering within HLA-allele-positive subsets. For co-occurrence clustering, repertoires with fewer than 30,000 or more than 120,000 public chains were excluded, along with several repertoires with anomalous nucleotide sharing. The table was pulled from immuneACCESS by TCRdb, which kept in-frame rearrangements only. Such tables lose some clones; where checked, under half of the loss comes from unresolved V genes, and the rest has no known cause. The V and J calls and clone size were taken over from that table, and D and trimming were inferred from the DNA. Counted in this sample were 170,000 or so clones; roughly three quarters of them appeared once. The ten largest clones add up to 2.9% of the sample.

The junction shows trimming of 5 bases on V and 11 bases on J, plus 19 bases between the germline ends. The CDR3 goes from the cysteine to the phenylalanine over 15 residues. Only the CDR3 portion is preserved as DNA: 45 bases, with reading frame beginning at the first base. The germline V gene encodes CDR1 LNHDA and CDR2 SQIVND (reference sequence). Regarding this clone: No antigen is known for it. The input lacks base qualities; no much larger clone sits a single base away.

The chain uses TRBV19 and TRBJ1-6; a weak D assignment points to TRBD1 (5 bases agree). Sequenced input: PBMCs. The sequence was collected from a male donor in good health and CMV-seronegative. Here is the DNA: TGTGCCAGTAGTCCCTTCAAAAGGGGCGGGACACCCCTCCACTTT. Translated, it reads CASSPFKRGGTPLHF.